This T cell receptor beta chain originates from a study of OX40 agonist ivuxolimab in advanced cancers. Looking at the study overall: Six ivuxolimab dose levels, 0.01 to 10 mg/kg, were given intravenously every 2 weeks.

Profiling relied on immunoSEQ multiplex PCR, and the TCRdb table lists in-frame clones only, not all of them. The sample lists about 7,200 clones; about 76% were seen once. Trimming took off 2 bases at V and 2 bases at J, with 4 bases between the two ends. CDR1 is MNHEY, CDR2 SVGAGI, per germline. This CDR3 is built from 12 residues. Sequenced here: CD4+ or CD8+ T cells sorted from blood, sampled in a trial of the OX40 agonist ivuxolimab. The chain is built from TRBV6-5 and TRBJ2-7; D is uncertain. This TCR derives from an adult with an advanced solid tumor such as melanoma, head and neck, liver or kidney cancer. Here the CDR3 reads CASSYTAYEQYF. DNA for the CDR3: TGTGCCAGCAGTTACACGGCCTACGAGCAGTACTTC.